Listed here are 15 T cell receptor beta chains from one sample, sequenced in a study of cytomegalovirus exposure and HLA in healthy donors. PCR was performed using 60 Vbeta and 13 Jbeta primers. TCRdb's table, derived via immunoSEQ multiplex PCR, lists solely in-frame clones and lacks some. The table lists over 150,000 clones, around nine tenths of them singletons, with 0.7% to 1% in the top ten. The sample comprised PBMCs. The receptor source for this set is a woman aged 25 to 39 in good health and CMV-seronegative.

V usage is TRBV4-1 and J usage is TRBJ2-3, with D possibly being TRBD1 (6 bases). This CDR3 region has 15 residues. Germline V gene lookup returns CDR1 MGHRA and CDR2 YSYEKL. Between the trimmed V and J ends, which lost 5 bases and 3 bases, there was a span of 15 bases. The chain's CDR3 is CASSWTAQRTDTQYF. DNA for the CDR3: TGCGCCAGCAGCTGGACAGCCCAACGGACAGATACGCAGTATTTT.

A remark on this clone: One end of the junction does not line up with germline, which may come from a read error. The J gene is TRBJ2-1, the V gene TRBV4-1; 8 bases line up with TRBD2. This CDR3 is 16 amino acids long. CDR1 and CDR2 from the germline V gene are MGHRA and YSYEKL. DNA for the CDR3: TGCGCCAGCAGCCAAGATCAACTAGCGGAGATCAATGGGCAGTTCTTC. This sequence encodes CASSQDQLAEINGQFF.

The gene calls are TRBV19 and TRBJ1-1; the D gene is possibly TRBD1 (6 bases). Germline assignment: CDR1 LNHDA and CDR2 SQIVND (reference sequence). The V gene lost 1 base and the J gene lost 4 bases, with 7 bases spanning the gap. The CDR3 has 13 amino acids. The CDR3 spells CASSIGTVTEAFF. In DNA, the CDR3 is TGTGCCAGTAGTATAGGGACAGTCACTGAAGCTTTCTTT.

This clone was observed a handful of times. This rearrangement joins TRBV6-5 to TRBJ2-1, with 7 bases identical to TRBD1. The germline V gene has CDR1 MNHEY and CDR2 SVGAGI. The ends lost 2 bases at V and 4 bases at J; junction bases unmatched: 2. The CDR3 spans 14 residues. Here the CDR3 reads CASSYRDRYNEQFF. CDR3 nucleotide sequence: TGTGCCAGCAGTTACCGGGACAGATACAATGAGCAGTTCTTC.

The gene calls are TRBV27 and TRBJ1-2, with D maybe TRBD1 (5 bases). V gave up 2 bases and J gave up 2 bases, with 12 bases separating them. Germline V gene data show CDR1 as MNHEY and CDR2 as SMNVEV (reference sequence). CDR3 length: 15 amino acids. CDR3 DNA sequence: TGTGCCAGCAGTTTAAAGTGGGGCTCAAACTATGGCTACACCTTC. As protein: CASSLKWGSNYGYTF.

This chain joins TRBV19 and TRBJ1-5; D might be TRBD1 (6 bases). CDR3 size: 14 residues. The germline V gene has CDR1 LNHDA and CDR2 SQIVND (reference sequence). The V end lost 6 bases, the J end lost 4 bases, and 13 bases lay between the germline ends. The CDR3 sequence: CASRTGLGNQPQHF. The CDR3 bases are TGTGCCAGTAGGACAGGCCTCGGAAATCAGCCCCAGCATTTT.

This chain links TRBV7-3 with TRBJ1-1, with D uncertain. CDR3 length: 13 residues. V gave up 5 bases and J gave up 1 base, with 8 bases separating them. CDR1 is SGHTA and CDR2 is FQGTGA in the germline V gene. CDR3 protein: CASSEYRNTEAFF. CDR3 in DNA: TGTGCCAGCAGCGAATACAGGAACACTGAAGCTTTCTTT.

The chain couples TRBV5-6 to TRBJ1-1, with TRBD1 matching 11 bases. Germline lookup yields CDR1 SGHDT and CDR2 YYEEEE. Trimming removed 6 bases from V and 8 bases from J; junction bases left unmatched: 12. This CDR3 has 15 amino acids. The CDR3 here is CASTLTGQGAGEAFF. In DNA, the CDR3 is TGTGCCAGCACCCTTACCGGACAGGGGGCGGGGGAAGCTTTCTTT.

In the case of this clone: At one end the junction does not follow the germline gene, possibly because of a read error. This sequence joins TRBV19 and TRBJ1-1, with D maybe TRBD1 (6 bases). CDR1 and CDR2 (germline): LNHDA, SQIVND (reference sequence). This CDR3 has 14 residues. The CDR3 here is CASSIRGQNAEAFF. The CDR3 nucleotides read TGTGCCAGTAGTATAAGAGGACAGAACGCTGAAGCTTTCTTT.

This sequence joins TRBV7-9 and TRBJ1-2; D remains unclear. Deletions cut 5 bases from V and 8 bases from J, with 18 bases between. The CDR3 extends over 14 amino acids. The germline V gene has CDR1 SEHNR and CDR2 FQNEAQ (reference sequence). CDR3 in DNA: TGTGCCAGCAGCCCCAAACCCGGGGTGGCAGGCTACACCTTC. Its protein is CASSPKPGVAGYTF. Supplemented by reference TRBV7-9 and TRBJ1-2, the full variable domain reads DTGVSQNPRHKITKRGQNVTFRCDPISEHNRLYWYRQTLGQGPEFLTYFQNEAQLEKSRLLSDRFSAERPKGSFSTLEIQRTEQGDSAMYLCASSPKPGVAGYTFGSGTRLTVV.

The V and J genes are TRBV7-6 and TRBJ2-7; 8 bases are a match to TRBD2. The CDR3 has 15 amino acids. Unmatched junction bases numbered 8, after V lost 2 bases and J lost 5 bases. Germline-derived CDR1 and CDR2 are SGHVS and FNYEAQ. CDR3 sequence (DNA): TGTGCCAGCAGCTTACGGGGGGGGAGTGTTCACGAGCAGTACTTC. Amino acids: CASSLRGGSVHEQYF.

The chain couples TRBV10-1 to TRBJ2-3, with TRBD2 as a possible D gene (6 bases). The length of the CDR3 is 16 residues. In germline, CDR1 is WNHNN, CDR2 SYGVQD (reference sequence). V was cut by 3 bases and J by 4 bases, with 17 bases left in between. The CDR3 sequence is CASSDWVGGGPDTQYF. The CDR3 nucleotides read TGCGCCAGCAGTGATTGGGTCGGGGGAGGCCCAGATACGCAGTATTTT.

This clone was detected a few times. V and J are TRBV4-1 and TRBJ1-5, with 8 bases fitting TRBD1. J gave up 8 bases and V 4 bases, and 10 bases lay outside the gene matches. Germline values: CDR1 MGHRA, CDR2 YSYEKL. This CDR3 has 15 residues. Here the CDR3 reads CASSPQQGGSEPQHF. CDR3 nucleotides: TGCGCCAGCAGCCCTCAACAGGGGGGAAGTGAGCCCCAGCATTTT.

The V call is TRBV7-9, the J call TRBJ2-1, with 13 bases that match TRBD2. Germline V gives CDR1 SEHNR, CDR2 FQNEAQ (reference sequence). CDR3 length equals 15 residues. V lost 5 bases to trimming and J lost 7 bases; unmatched junction nucleotides: 5. The chain's CDR3 is CASSPGTSGINEQFF. CDR3 sequence (DNA): TGTGCCAGCAGCCCCGGGACTAGCGGGATAAATGAGCAGTTCTTC.

The chain recombines TRBV4-3 with TRBJ2-7; D ambiguous. Trimming shortened V by 1 base and J by 3 bases, and 16 bases separated the two germline ends. The CDR3 length is 16 residues. Germline V gene lookup returns CDR1 LGHNA and CDR2 YSLEER. This CDR3 reads CASSQAPDGGSYEQYF. The DNA of the CDR3 is TGCGCCAGCAGCCAAGCCCCCGACGGCGGTAGCTACGAGCAGTACTTC.